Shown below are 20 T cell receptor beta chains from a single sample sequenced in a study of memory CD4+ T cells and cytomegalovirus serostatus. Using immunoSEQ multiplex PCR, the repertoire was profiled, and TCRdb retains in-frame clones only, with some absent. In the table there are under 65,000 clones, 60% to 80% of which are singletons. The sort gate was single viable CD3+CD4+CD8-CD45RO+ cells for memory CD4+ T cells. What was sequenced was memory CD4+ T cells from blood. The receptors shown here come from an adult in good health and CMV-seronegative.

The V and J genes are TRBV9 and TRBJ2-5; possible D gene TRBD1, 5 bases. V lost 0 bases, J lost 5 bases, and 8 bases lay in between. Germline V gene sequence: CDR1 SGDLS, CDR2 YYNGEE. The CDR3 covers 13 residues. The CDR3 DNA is TGTGCCAGCAGCGTAGGACAGTTGGAGACCCAGTACTTC. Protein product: CASSVGQLETQYF.

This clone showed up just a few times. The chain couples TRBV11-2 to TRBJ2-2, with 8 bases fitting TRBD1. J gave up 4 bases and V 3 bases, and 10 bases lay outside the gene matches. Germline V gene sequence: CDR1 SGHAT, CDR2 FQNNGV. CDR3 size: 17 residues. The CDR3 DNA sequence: TGTGCCAGCAGCTTTGCGTTTACAGGGGGGTTCACCGGGGAGCTGTTTTTT. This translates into CASSFAFTGGFTGELFF.

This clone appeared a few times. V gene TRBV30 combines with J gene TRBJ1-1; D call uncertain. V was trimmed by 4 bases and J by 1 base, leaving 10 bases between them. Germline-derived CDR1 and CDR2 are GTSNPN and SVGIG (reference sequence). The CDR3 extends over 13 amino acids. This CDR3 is CAWTQRGNTEAFF. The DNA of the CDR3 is TGTGCCTGGACCCAACGAGGGAACACTGAAGCTTTCTTT.

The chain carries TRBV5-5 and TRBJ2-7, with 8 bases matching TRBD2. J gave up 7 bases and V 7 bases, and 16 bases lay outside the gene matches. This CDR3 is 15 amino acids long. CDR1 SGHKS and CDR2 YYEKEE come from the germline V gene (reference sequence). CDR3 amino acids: CASFALAGSLGEQYF. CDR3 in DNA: TGTGCCAGCTTCGCTTTAGCGGGATCTCTAGGGGAGCAGTACTTC.

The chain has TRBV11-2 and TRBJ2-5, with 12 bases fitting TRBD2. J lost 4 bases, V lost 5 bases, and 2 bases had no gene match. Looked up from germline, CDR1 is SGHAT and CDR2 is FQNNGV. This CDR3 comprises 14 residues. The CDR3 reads CASSLLAGGETQYF. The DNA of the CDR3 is TGTGCCAGCAGCCTACTAGCGGGGGGAGAGACCCAGTACTTC.

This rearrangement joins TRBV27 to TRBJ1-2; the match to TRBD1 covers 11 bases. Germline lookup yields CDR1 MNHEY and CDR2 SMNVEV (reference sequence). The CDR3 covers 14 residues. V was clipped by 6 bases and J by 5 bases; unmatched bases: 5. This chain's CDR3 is CASRGTGGRYGYTF. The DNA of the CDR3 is TGTGCCAGCAGGGGGACAGGGGGAAGGTATGGCTACACCTTC.

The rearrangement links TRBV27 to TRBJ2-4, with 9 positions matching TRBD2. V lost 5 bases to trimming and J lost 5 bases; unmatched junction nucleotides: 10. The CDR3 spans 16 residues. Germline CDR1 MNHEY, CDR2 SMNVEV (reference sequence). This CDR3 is CASSPRGLAFENIQYF. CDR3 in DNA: TGTGCCAGCAGTCCCCGGGGACTAGCTTTCGAAAACATTCAGTACTTC.

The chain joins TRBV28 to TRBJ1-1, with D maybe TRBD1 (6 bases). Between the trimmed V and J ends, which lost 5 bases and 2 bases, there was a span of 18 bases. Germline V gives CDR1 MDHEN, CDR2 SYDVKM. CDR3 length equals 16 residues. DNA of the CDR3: TGTGCCAGCAGTACCCGCGGGGGGGCTGGTAACACTGAAGCTTTCTTT. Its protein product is CASSTRGGAGNTEAFF.

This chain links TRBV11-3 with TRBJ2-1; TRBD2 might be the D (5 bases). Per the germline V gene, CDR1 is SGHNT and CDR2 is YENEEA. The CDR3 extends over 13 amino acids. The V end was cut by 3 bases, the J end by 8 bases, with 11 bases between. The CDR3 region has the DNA TGTGCCAGCAGCTTGAGAGGAGCGGATGAGCAGTTCTTC. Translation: CASSLRGADEQFF.

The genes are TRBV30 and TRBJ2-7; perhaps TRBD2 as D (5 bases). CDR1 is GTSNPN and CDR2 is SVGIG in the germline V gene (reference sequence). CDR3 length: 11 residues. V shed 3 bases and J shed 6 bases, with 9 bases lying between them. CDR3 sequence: CAWSGRGEQYF. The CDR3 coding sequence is TGTGCCTGGAGCGGCCGGGGCGAGCAGTACTTC. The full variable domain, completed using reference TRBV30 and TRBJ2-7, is SQTIHQWPATLVQPVGSPLSLECTVEGTSNPNLYWYRQAAGRGLQLLFYSVGIGQISSEVPQNLSASRPQDRQFILSSKKLLLSDSGFYLCAWSGRGEQYFGPGTRLTVT.

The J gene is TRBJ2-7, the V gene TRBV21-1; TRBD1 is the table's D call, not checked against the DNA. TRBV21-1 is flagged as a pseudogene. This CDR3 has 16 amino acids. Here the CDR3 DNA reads TGTGCCAGCAGCGCAGAGGACAGGGTGAGCTCCTACGAGCAGTACTTC. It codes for CASSAEDRVSSYEQYF.

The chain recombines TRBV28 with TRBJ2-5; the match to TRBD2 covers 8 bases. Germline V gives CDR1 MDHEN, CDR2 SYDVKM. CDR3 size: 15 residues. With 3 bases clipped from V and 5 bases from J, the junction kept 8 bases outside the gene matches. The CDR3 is CASSLGAGGAETQYF. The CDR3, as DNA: TGTGCCAGCAGTTTGGGGGCGGGGGGTGCGGAGACCCAGTACTTC. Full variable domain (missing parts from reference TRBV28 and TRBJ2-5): DVKVTQSSRYLVKRTGEKVFLECVQDMDHENMFWYRQDPGLGLRLIYFSYDVKMKEKGDIPEGYSVSREKKERFSLILESASTNQTSMYLCASSLGAGGAETQYFGPGTRLLVL.

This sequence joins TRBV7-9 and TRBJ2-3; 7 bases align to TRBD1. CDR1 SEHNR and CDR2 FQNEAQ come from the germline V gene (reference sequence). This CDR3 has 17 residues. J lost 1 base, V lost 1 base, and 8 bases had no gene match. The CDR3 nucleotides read TGTGCCAGCAGCTTAGGGCTGACGAGGGGGCGCACAGATACGCAGTATTTT. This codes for CASSLGLTRGRTDTQYF.

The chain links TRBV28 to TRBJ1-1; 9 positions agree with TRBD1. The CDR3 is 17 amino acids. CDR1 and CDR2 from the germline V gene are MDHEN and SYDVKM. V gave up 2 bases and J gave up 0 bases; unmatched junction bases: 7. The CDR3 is CASSLPPGTGMNTEAFF. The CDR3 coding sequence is TGTGCCAGCAGTTTACCCCCCGGGACAGGGATGAACACTGAAGCTTTCTTT.

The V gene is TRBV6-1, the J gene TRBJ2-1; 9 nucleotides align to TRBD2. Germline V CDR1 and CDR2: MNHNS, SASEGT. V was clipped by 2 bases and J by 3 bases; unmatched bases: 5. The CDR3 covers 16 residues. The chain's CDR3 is CASSEHGGRDYNEQFF. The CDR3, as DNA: TGTGCCAGCAGTGAACACGGCGGGAGGGACTACAATGAGCAGTTCTTC.

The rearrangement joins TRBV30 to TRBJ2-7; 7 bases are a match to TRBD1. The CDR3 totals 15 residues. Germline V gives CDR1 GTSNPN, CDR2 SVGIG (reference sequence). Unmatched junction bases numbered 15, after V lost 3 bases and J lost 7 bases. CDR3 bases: TGTGCCTGGAGCCCCAGGGACAGAGGGCTGGGGGAGCAGTACTTC. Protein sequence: CAWSPRDRGLGEQYF.

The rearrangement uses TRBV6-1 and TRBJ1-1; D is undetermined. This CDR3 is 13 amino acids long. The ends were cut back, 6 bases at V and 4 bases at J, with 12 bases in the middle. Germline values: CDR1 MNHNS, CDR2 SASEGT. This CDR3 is CASRTQDRTEAFF. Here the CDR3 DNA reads TGTGCCAGCAGGACTCAGGATCGCACTGAAGCTTTCTTT.

CDR3 DNA: TGCGCCAGCACGATAGCGGGAGCGGTCCTCGGGGAGCAGTACTTC. It translates to CASTIAGAVLGEQYF. The V and J genes are TRBV5-1 and TRBJ2-7; 9 bases are shared with TRBD2. Losses at the gene ends were 6 bases for V and 7 bases for J; bases not matched to a gene: 14. CDR1 and CDR2 (germline): SGHRS, YFSETQ. CDR3 length: 15 residues. Together with reference TRBV5-1 and TRBJ2-7, the CDR3 gives the full variable domain: KAGVTQTPRYLIKTRGQQVTLSCSPISGHRSVSWYQQTPGQGLQFLFEYFSETQRNKGNFPGRFSGRQFSNSRSEMNVSTLELGDSALYLCASTIAGAVLGEQYFGPGTRLTVT.

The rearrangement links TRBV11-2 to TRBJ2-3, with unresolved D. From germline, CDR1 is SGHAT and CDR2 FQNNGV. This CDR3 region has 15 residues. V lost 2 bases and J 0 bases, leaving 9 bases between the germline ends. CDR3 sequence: CASSLRGRSTDTQYF. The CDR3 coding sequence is TGTGCCAGCAGCTTACGAGGAAGAAGCACAGATACGCAGTATTTT.

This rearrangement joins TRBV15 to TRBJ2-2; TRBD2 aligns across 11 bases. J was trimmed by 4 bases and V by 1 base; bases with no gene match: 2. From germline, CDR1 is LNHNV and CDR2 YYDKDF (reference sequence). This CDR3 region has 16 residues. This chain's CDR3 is CATSRVAGGSTGELFF. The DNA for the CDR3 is TGTGCCACCAGCAGAGTAGCGGGGGGGAGCACCGGGGAGCTGTTTTTT.